Reported below is one T cell receptor beta chain. The sample comes from a study of T cell changes during pregnancy in multiple sclerosis. Assay: immunoSEQ multiplex PCR; the TCRdb copy retains only in-frame clones and omits some. The sample contains tens of thousands of clones, about 93% of which appear only once. Trimming removed 5 bases at V and 4 bases at J, with 9 bases between. Germline CDR1 is SGHAT and CDR2 is FQNNGV. The CDR3 runs 12 residues. The clonotype was recovered from a female donor with multiple sclerosis, enrolled in a pregnancy study. This rearrangement joins TRBV11-2 to TRBJ2-7; possibly TRBD2 for D (5 bases). This sample comprised CD8+ T cells from peripheral blood mononuclear cells, obtained in the third trimester of pregnancy. The DNA of the CDR3 is TGTGCCAGCAGCGTCCGGAGGTACGAGCAGTACTTC. It is translated as CASSVRRYEQYF.